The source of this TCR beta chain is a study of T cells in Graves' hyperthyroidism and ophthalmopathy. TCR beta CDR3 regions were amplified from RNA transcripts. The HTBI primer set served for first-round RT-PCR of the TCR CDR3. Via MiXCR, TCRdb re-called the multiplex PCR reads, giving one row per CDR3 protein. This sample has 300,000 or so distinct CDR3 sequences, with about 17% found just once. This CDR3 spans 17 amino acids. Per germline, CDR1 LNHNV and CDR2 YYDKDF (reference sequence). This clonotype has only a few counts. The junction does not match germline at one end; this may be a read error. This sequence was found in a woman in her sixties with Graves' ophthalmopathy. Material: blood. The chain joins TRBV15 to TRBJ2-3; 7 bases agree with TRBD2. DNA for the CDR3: TGTGCCACCAGTAGAGGGACGGGCGGGAGAGTCGGGGATACGCAGTATTTT. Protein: CATSRGTGGRVGDTQYF. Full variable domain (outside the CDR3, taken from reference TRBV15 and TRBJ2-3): DAMVIQNPRYQVTQFGKPVTLSCSQTLNHNVMYWYQQKSSQAPKLLFHYYDKDFNNEADTPDNFQSRRPNTSFCFLDIRSPGLGDTAMYLCATSRGTGGRVGDTQYFGPGTRLTVL.